This T cell receptor (beta chain) was identified during a study of blood T cell repertoires in COVID-19. On the study more broadly: The study drew acute and convalescent COVID-19 samples from the United States, Italy and Spain. In each case, the material was cDNA or gDNA derived from T cells, B-cell-depleted T cells, or PBMCs.

Original handling: Reference gene primer amplification gave estimated nucleated cell counts. Sequenced by immunoSEQ multiplex PCR; TCRdb stores in-frame clones only, minus some. D and trimming come from the DNA, and the V and J calls and clone size come from that table. Counted here are about 190,000 clones, about 88% occurring once; the ten biggest clones make up 5% to 7.5%. V lost 4 bases and J lost 6; bases outside the gene matches: 6. The CDR3 extends over 15 amino acids. Germline-derived CDR1 and CDR2 are SGHTA and FQGNSA. The clonotype originates from a woman between 40 and 55 years old who had recovered from COVID-19. The sequencing input was peripheral blood. The chain recombines TRBV7-2 with TRBJ2-1; 10 bases agree with TRBD2. The CDR3 reads CASSSLAGEANEQFF. In DNA form, the CDR3 reads TGTGCCAGCAGCTCCCTAGCGGGAGAGGCCAATGAGCAGTTCTTC.